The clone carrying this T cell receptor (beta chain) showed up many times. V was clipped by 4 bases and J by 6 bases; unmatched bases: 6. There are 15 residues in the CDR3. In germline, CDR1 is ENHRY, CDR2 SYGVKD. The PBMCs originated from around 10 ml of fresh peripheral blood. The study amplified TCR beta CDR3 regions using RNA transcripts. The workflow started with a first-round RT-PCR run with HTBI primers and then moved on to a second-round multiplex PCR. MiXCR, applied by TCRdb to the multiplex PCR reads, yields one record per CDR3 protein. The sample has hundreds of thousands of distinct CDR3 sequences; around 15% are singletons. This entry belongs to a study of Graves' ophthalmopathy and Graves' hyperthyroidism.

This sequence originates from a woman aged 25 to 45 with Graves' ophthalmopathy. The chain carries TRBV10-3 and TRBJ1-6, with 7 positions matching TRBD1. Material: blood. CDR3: CAISARDSSNSPLHF. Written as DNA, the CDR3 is TGTGCCATCAGTGCCAGGGACAGCTCTAATTCACCCCTCCACTTT.